This T cell receptor (beta chain) appears in the sequencing data of a study of OX40 agonist ivuxolimab in advanced cancers. Study-level findings and limits: With doses of 0.1 to 3.0 mg/kg, CD4+ and CD8+ blood T cells had undergone clonal expansion by week 6.

Germline V gives CDR1 SEHNR, CDR2 FQNEAQ (reference sequence). The V gene lost 4 bases and the J gene lost 6 bases, with 10 bases spanning the gap. CDR3 length: 12 amino acids. A remark on this clone: Its target is not known.

Assay: immunoSEQ multiplex PCR; the TCRdb copy retains only in-frame clones and omits some. This sample has about 50,000 clones, with roughly 93% found just once. The sequenced sample was CD4+ or CD8+ T cells sorted from blood, obtained in a trial of the OX40 agonist ivuxolimab. The TCR sequence derives from an adult with an advanced solid tumor such as melanoma, head and neck, liver or kidney cancer. The chain combines TRBV7-9 with TRBJ2-7; D not resolved. CDR3 bases: TGTGCCAGCAGCTCAAGGGATGGCGAGCAGTACTTC. Amino acid sequence: CASSSRDGEQYF.